The present T cell receptor (beta chain) was sequenced within a study of blood T cell repertoires in COVID-19. Study overall: The samples span acute and convalescent COVID-19 from the United States, Italy and Spain.

This CDR3 spans 15 amino acids. Germline V gene data show CDR1 as MNHEY and CDR2 as SMNVEV (reference sequence). V was trimmed by 4 bases and J by 3 bases, leaving 15 bases between them. In the original analysis: Amplifying reference gene primers gave estimates of nucleated cell counts. Sequencing used immunoSEQ multiplex PCR; TCRdb keeps in-frame clones, though not all of them. The V and J calls and clone size were taken over from that table, and D and trimming were inferred from the DNA. The sample lists some 45,000 clones; approximately 80% were seen once. The chain uses TRBV27 and TRBJ1-2; D uncertain. The TCR was taken from an older woman with acute or convalescent COVID-19. What was sequenced was peripheral blood. This CDR3 is CASSSATNGDYGYTF. CDR3 coding DNA: TGTGCCAGCAGTTCAGCCACTAACGGGGACTATGGCTACACCTTC.